These 14 T cell receptor beta chains share one sample of origin, sequenced in a study of blood T cells in healthy people across ages. A sample-barcoded 5' primer and a J-beta primer mix were used in a second PCR of roughly 7 to 11 cycles. One entry per CDR3 protein results from TCRdb running MiXCR on the 5' RACE reads. Of some 1,800,000 distinct CDR3 sequences listed, 30% to 40% were seen once; the top ten hold under 25%. The sequenced sample consisted of blood. These TCRs come from a human donor in good health.

The chain is built from TRBV5-6 and TRBJ2-3; weak D call: TRBD1 (6 bases). Germline assignment: CDR1 SGHDT and CDR2 YYEEEE. The CDR3 spans 12 residues. V lost 8 bases and J lost 2, with 9 bases in between. This CDR3 reads CASTGYTDTQYF. The CDR3 coding sequence is TGTGCCAGTACAGGGTACACAGATACGCAGTATTTT.

The chain uses TRBV11-2 and TRBJ2-1, with D possibly TRBD2 on 6 matching bases. V lost 0 bases and J 6 bases, leaving 9 bases between the germline ends. Germline V gene lookup returns CDR1 SGHAT and CDR2 FQNNGV. This CDR3 region has 14 residues. This CDR3 reads CASSLDGGGNEQFF. For the CDR3, the DNA is TGTGCCAGCAGCTTAGATGGGGGAGGCAATGAGCAGTTCTTC.

This sequence joins TRBV29-1 and TRBJ1-1; D possibly corresponds to TRBD1 (5 bases). Trimming removed 3 bases at V and 10 bases at J, with 12 bases between. Germline CDR1 and CDR2: SQVTM and ANQGSEA. CDR3 size: 11 residues. The chain's CDR3 is CSVDGGGTAFF. In nucleotides, the CDR3 is TGCAGCGTTGATGGGGGGGGGACAGCTTTCTTT.

This sequence joins TRBV7-9 and TRBJ2-1, with D uncertain. Germline values: CDR1 SEHNR, CDR2 FQNEAQ (reference sequence). Between the trimmed V and J ends, which lost 5 bases and 9 bases, there was a span of 20 bases. This CDR3 is built from 15 residues. The CDR3 spells CASSPLIYSAPEQFF. CDR3 sequence (DNA): TGTGCCAGCAGCCCCTTGATTTACAGCGCCCCTGAGCAGTTCTTC.

The CDR3 loop reads CASSLGPQPYEQYF. The DNA of the CDR3 is TGTGCCAGCAGCTTAGGTCCGCAGCCCTACGAGCAGTACTTC. The chain uses TRBV7-6 and TRBJ2-7; D call uncertain. There are 14 residues in the CDR3. Trimming pared 1 base from V and 2 bases from J, leaving 9 bases between. The germline V gene has CDR1 SGHVS and CDR2 FNYEAQ.

The chain is built from TRBV29-1 and TRBJ2-3; D gene unclear. The germline CDR1 and CDR2 sequences are SQVTM and ANQGSEA. The CDR3 extends over 15 amino acids. The V end was cut by 3 bases, the J end by 2 bases, with 15 bases between. The CDR3 reads CSVDDVAAYTDTQYF. CDR3 DNA: TGCAGCGTTGACGACGTTGCGGCATACACAGATACGCAGTATTTT.

The V and J genes are TRBV12-5 and TRBJ1-5, with a tentative D call TRBD1 (6 bases). V was clipped by 6 bases and J by 2 bases, with 8 bases between them. Germline values: CDR1 LGHNT, CDR2 FRNRAP. This CDR3 comprises 13 residues. Here the CDR3 reads CASGRTGNQPQHF. The CDR3 DNA follows: TGTGCTAGTGGCCGGACAGGCAATCAGCCCCAGCATTTT.

This clonotype was seen a handful of times. At one end the junction does not follow the germline gene, possibly because of a read error. The chain has TRBV25-1 and TRBJ1-1; no firm D call. The CDR3 has 16 amino acids. Germline CDR1 reads MGHDK; CDR2 reads SYGVNS. The CDR3 protein is CASSGGPRIRGTAAFF. The CDR3 region has the DNA TGTGCCAGCAGTGGGGGTCCGAGAATCCGAGGCACTGCAGCTTTCTTT.

The chain joins TRBV27 to TRBJ2-7; D ambiguous. This CDR3 contains 14 residues. Germline V gene lookup returns CDR1 MNHEY and CDR2 SMNVEV (reference sequence). V gave up 0 bases and J gave up 2 bases, with 8 bases separating them. The CDR3 spells CASSLSVQAYEQYF. The CDR3 bases are TGTGCCAGCAGTTTATCAGTCCAAGCCTACGAGCAGTACTTC.

The chain recombines TRBV20-1 with TRBJ2-1, with TRBD1 matching 9 bases. CDR1 and CDR2 from the germline V gene are DFQATT and SNEGSKA (reference sequence). Germline trimming cut 1 base from V and 0 bases from J; bases unmatched to any gene: 7. This CDR3 region has 17 residues. Written as DNA, the CDR3 is TGCAGTGCTAGAGCCCCCCGACAGGGGGTCTCCTACAATGAGCAGTTCTTC. It is translated as CSARAPRQGVSYNEQFF.

Details on this clonotype: The CDR3 does not end in the conserved phenylalanine or tryptophan, so this is likely a read error. V usage is TRBV30 and J usage is TRBJ1-5; D unresolved. The CDR3 sequence is 14 residues long. CDR1 is GTSNPN and CDR2 is SVGIG in the germline V gene (reference sequence). The V end lost 0 bases, the J end lost 2 bases, and 8 bases lay between the germline ends. CDR3 region: CAWSVGAGNQPQHC. DNA of the CDR3: TGTGCCTGGAGTGTGGGAGCAGGCAATCAGCCCCAGCATTGT.

V is TRBV4-2 and J is TRBJ2-4, with D perhaps TRBD1 or TRBD2 (5 bases each). Trimming cost V 4 bases and J 10 bases, with 20 bases left between them. The germline CDR1 and CDR2 sequences are LGHNA and YNFKEQ. This CDR3 has 15 residues. CDR3 DNA: TGTGCCAGCAGCCTCGATAGGGACGGCGGATGGATTCAGTACTTC. This translates into CASSLDRDGGWIQYF.

In the case of this clonotype: An end of the junction differs from the germline gene, which may be a read error. The chain is built from TRBV5-1 and TRBJ2-1; 9 bases agree with TRBD2. This CDR3 is 14 amino acids long. Germline V gene lookup returns CDR1 SGHRS and CDR2 YFSETQ. As DNA, the CDR3 is TGCGCCAACAGCTTAGAGCGGGGGGAAAATGAGCAGTTCTTC. Its protein is CANSLERGENEQFF.

The chain is built from TRBV7-9 and TRBJ1-1, with TRBD1 as a possible D gene (5 bases). CDR1 SEHNR and CDR2 FQNEAQ come from the germline V gene (reference sequence). The CDR3 is 15 amino acids. Trimming cost V 2 bases and J 3 bases, with 13 bases left between them. CDR3 DNA: TGTGCCAGCAGCTTAAGGCGACGGGGCGACACTGAAGCTTTCTTT. Amino acids: CASSLRRRGDTEAFF. The complete variable domain, with remaining parts taken from reference TRBV7-9 and TRBJ1-1, reads DTGVSQNPRHKITKRGQNVTFRCDPISEHNRLYWYRQTLGQGPEFLTYFQNEAQLEKSRLLSDRFSAERPKGSFSTLEIQRTEQGDSAMYLCASSLRRRGDTEAFFGQGTRLTVV.